Shown below are 4 T cell receptor beta chains from a single sample sequenced in a study of cytomegalovirus exposure and HLA in healthy donors. 60 Vbeta and 13 Jbeta primers were used in PCR. The table came from immunoSEQ multiplex PCR; TCRdb's copy has only in-frame clones and leaves some out. The profile shows over 140,000 clones, 70% to 85% of them singletons. Sequenced material: PBMCs. The receptors derive from a man aged 30 to 45 in good health and CMV-seropositive.

This clone was counted once. The rearrangement joins TRBV28 to TRBJ1-5, with D maybe TRBD1 (5 bases). The germline CDR1 and CDR2 sequences are MDHEN and SYDVKM. The CDR3 is 16 residues long. V lost 1 base to trimming and J lost 4 bases, with 14 bases between them. The CDR3 DNA reads TGTGCCAGCAGTTTATTATTTCGTGGGGGGAATCAGCCCCAGCATTTT. This codes for CASSLLFRGGNQPQHF.

The chain combines TRBV27 with TRBJ2-2, with 7 bases identical to TRBD2. The CDR3 spans 13 residues. The trim removed 6 bases at V and 6 bases at J, leaving 4 bases unmatched. In germline, CDR1 is MNHEY, CDR2 SMNVEV (reference sequence). The DNA of the CDR3 is TGTGCCAGCAGCCTGGGGAGGGCCGGGGAGCTGTTTTTT. As protein: CASSLGRAGELFF.

Worth noting for this clone: A read error may produce the germline difference seen at one junction end. Other nucleotide sequences from this sample produce the same CDR3. The J gene is TRBJ2-3, the V gene TRBV7-3; 12 positions agree with TRBD2. This CDR3 has 16 residues. Germline lookup yields CDR1 SGHTA and CDR2 FQGTGA. The CDR3 region has the DNA TGTGCCAGCAGCTTCCGCACTAGCGGGAGGACCGATACACAGTATTTT. Its protein is CASSFRTSGRTDTQYF. The variable domain in full, completed from reference TRBV7-3 and TRBJ2-3, reads GAGVSQTPSNKVTEKGKYVELRCDPISGHTALYWYRQSLGQGPEFLIYFQGTGAADDSGLPNDRFFAVRPEGSVSTLKIQRTERGDSAVYLCASSFRTSGRTDTQYFGPGTRLTVL.

The chain uses TRBV2 and TRBJ1-2; 9 bases fit TRBD1. The germline CDR1 and CDR2 sequences are SNHLY and FYNNEI. Trimming took 5 bases from V and 4 from J; bases not matched to a gene: 8. CDR3 size: 15 residues. The CDR3 DNA sequence: TGTGCCAGCAGTACCGGGACAGGGAGCGTCTATGGCTACACCTTC. Amino acid sequence: CASSTGTGSVYGYTF.